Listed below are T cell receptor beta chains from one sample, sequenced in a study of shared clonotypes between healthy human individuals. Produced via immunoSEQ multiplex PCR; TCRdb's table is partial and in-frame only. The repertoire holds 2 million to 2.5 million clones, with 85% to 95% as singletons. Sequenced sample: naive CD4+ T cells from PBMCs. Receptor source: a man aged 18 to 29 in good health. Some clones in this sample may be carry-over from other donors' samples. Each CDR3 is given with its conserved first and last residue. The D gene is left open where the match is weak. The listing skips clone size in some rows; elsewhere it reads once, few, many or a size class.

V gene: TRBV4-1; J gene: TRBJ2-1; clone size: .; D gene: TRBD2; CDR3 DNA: TGCGCCAGCAGCTCCCGGACTAGCGGCTCCTACAATGAGCAGTTCTTC; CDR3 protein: CASSSRTSGSYNEQFF
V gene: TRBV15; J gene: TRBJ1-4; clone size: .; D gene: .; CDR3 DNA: TGTGCCACCGGCCCAGGGGACCCTGCAACTAATGAAAAACTGTTTTTT; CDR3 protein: CATGPGDPATNEKLFF
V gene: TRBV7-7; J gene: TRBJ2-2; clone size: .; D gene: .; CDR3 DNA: TGTGCCAGCAGCGTCACAGATAACACCGGGGAGCTGTTTTTT; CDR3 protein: CASSVTDNTGELFF
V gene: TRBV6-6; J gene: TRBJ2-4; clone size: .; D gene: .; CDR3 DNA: TGTGCCAGCAGGGGACCCATTAAAAACATTCAGTACTTC; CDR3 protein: CASRGPIKNIQYF
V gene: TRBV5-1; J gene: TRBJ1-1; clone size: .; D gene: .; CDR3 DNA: TGCGCCAGCAGCTACTCCCTGTGGGGACCAGGGACGAACACTGAAGCTTTCTTT; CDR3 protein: CASSYSLWGPGTNTEAFF
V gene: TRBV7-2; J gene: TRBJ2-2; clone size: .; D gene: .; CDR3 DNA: TGTGCCAGCAGCTTTGTTTACGGCGGGGAGCTGTTTTTT; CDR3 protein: CASSFVYGGELFF
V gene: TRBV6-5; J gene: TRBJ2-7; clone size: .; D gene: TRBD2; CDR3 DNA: TGTGCCAGCAGGGTCGGACTAGCGGGTAACTACGAGCAGTACTTC; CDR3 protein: CASRVGLAGNYEQYF
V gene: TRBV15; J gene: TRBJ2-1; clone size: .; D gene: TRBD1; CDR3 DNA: TGTGCCACCAGCAGAGCTTCGACAGGGGGTGAGCAGTTCTTC; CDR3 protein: CATSRASTGGEQFF
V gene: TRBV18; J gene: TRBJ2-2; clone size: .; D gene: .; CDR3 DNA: TGTGCCAGCTCACCACTGGCGACCGGGGAGCTGTTTTTT; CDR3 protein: CASSPLATGELFF
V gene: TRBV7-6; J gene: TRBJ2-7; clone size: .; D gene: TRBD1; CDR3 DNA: TGTGCCAGCAGCTTAGCTTGGACAGGGGGGACCTACGAGCAGTACTTC; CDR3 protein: CASSLAWTGGTYEQYF
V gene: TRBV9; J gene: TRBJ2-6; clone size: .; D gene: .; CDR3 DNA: TGTGCCAGCAGCGTGGGCAGTAGGACTTGGGGGGCCAACGTCCTGACTTTC; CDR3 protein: CASSVGSRTWGANVLTF
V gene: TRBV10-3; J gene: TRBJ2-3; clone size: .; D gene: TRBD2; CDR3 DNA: TGTGCCATCAGTGTGCTAGCGGGAGGGCCCACAGATACGCAGTATTTT; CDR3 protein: CAISVLAGGPTDTQYF
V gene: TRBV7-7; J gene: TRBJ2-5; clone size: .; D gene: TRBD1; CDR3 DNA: TGTGCCAGCAGCTTCGGGACAGGGTTGGCCAGAGAGACCCAGTACTTC; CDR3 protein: CASSFGTGLARETQYF
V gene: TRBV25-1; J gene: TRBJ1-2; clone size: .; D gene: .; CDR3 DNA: TGTGCCAGCAGTACTGCATTGGGGCGCGGCTACACCTTC; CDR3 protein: CASSTALGRGYTF
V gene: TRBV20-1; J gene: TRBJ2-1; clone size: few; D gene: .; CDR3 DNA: TGCAGTGCTAGAGGCGACAATGAGCAGTTCTTC; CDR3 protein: CSARGDNEQFF
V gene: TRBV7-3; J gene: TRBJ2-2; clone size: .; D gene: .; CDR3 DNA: TGTGCCAGCAGCTCCGGGGGTCTGGCGGGGACCGGGGAGCTGTTTTTT; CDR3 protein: CASSSGGLAGTGELFF
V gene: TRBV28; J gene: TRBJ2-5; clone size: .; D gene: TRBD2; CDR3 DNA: TGTGCCAGCAGTTCCCCGGCTAGCGGGGACCAAGAGACCCAGTACTTC; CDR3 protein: CASSSPASGDQETQYF
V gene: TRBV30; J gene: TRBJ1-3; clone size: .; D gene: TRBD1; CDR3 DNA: TGTGCCTGGAGTTTAGACAGGGGACACACCATATATTTT; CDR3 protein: CAWSLDRGHTIYF
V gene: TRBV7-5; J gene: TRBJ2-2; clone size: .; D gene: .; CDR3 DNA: TGTGCCAGAAGCTTATGCGGGAAGGAGCTGTTTTTT; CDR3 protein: CARSLCGKELFF
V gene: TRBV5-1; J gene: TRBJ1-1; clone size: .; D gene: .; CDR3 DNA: TGCGCCAGCAGCTTGGCCGAGGGTCGGGGGACTGAAGCTTTCTTT; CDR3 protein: CASSLAEGRGTEAFF
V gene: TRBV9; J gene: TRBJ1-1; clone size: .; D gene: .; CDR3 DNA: TGTGCCAGCAGCGTAGGGGCAGCTAACACTGAAGCTTTCTTT; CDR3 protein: CASSVGAANTEAFF
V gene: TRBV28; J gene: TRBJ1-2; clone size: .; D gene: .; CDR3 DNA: TGTGCCAGCCTGTCCGGGGGCCTCTACTATGGCTACACCTTC; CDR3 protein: CASLSGGLYYGYTF
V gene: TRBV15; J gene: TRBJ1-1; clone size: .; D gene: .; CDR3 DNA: TGTGCCACCAGCAGAGATCTCGGAGGGGAGGCTTTCTTT; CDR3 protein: CATSRDLGGEAFF
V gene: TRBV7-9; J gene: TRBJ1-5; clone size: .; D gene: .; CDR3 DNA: TGTGCCAGCAGCTTAGGGTATCAGCCCCAGCATTTT; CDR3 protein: CASSLGYQPQHF
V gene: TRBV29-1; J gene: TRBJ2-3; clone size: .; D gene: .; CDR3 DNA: TGCAGCGTTGAAGGTTTGTTCACAGATACGCAGTATTTT; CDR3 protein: CSVEGLFTDTQYF
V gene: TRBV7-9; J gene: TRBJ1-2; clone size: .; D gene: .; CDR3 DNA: TGTGCCAGCAGCTTATCAGAGGACAGATTCTATGGCTACACCTTC; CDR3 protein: CASSLSEDRFYGYTF
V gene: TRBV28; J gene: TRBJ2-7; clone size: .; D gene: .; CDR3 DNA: TGTGCCAGCAGTGCACCGGGATTTCCCTACGAGCAGTACTTC; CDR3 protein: CASSAPGFPYEQYF
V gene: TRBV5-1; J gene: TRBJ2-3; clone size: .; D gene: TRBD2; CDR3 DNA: TGCGCCAGCAGCTTACGGACTAGCAGAAACACAGATACGCAGTATTTT; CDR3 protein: CASSLRTSRNTDTQYF
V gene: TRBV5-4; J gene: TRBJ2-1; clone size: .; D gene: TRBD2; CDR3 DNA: TGTGCCAGCAGCTTGGCGCAGCGGGAACTTGAGCAGTTCTTC; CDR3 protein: CASSLAQRELEQFF
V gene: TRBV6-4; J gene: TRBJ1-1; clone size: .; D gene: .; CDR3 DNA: TGTGCCAGCAGTGAGCGGGGGAACATGAACACTGAAGCTTTCTTT; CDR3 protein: CASSERGNMNTEAFF
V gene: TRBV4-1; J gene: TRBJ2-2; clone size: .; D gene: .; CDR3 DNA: TGCGCCAGCAGCCAGGGAGCCTCGAACACCGGGGAGCTGTTTTTT; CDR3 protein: CASSQGASNTGELFF
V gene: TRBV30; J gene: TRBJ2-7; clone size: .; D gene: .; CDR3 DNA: TGTGCCTGGAGTTGGCCGGTAACTCTGGGGTACGAGCAGTACTTC; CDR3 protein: CAWSWPVTLGYEQYF
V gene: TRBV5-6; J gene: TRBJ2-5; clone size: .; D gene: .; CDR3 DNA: TGTGCCAGCAGCCAGGGGACGGGAGCGGTAGAGACCCAGTACTTC; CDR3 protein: CASSQGTGAVETQYF
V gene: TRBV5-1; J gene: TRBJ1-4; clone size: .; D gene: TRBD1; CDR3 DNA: TGCGCCAGCAGCTTGGGACAGGGAAATGAAAAACTGTTTTTT; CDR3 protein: CASSLGQGNEKLFF
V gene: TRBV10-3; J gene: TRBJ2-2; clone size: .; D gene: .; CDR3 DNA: TGTGCCATCAAGGGACTCCCCAGAGGGCGGGACACCGGGGAGCTGTTTTTT; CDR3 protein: CAIKGLPRGRDTGELFF
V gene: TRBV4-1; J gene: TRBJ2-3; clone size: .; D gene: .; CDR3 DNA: TGCGCCAGCAGCCCCCAGGGCGGCGGGTTTAGCACAGATACGCAGTATTTT; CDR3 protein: CASSPQGGGFSTDTQYF
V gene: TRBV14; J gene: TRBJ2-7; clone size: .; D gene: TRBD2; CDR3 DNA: TGTGCCAGCAGCCAAGATAAACGAGCAGCGGGAGGGTACGAGCAGTACTTC; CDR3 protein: CASSQDKRAAGGYEQYF
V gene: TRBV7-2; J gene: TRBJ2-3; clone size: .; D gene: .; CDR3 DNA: TGTGCCAGCAAACTGGCGCCAGATACGCAGTATTTT; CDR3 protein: CASKLAPDTQYF
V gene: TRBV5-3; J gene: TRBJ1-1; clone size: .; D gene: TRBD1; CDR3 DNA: TGTGCCAGAAGCAGAAACAGGGGTTCGAGGACTGAAGCTTTCTTT; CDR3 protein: CARSRNRGSRTEAFF
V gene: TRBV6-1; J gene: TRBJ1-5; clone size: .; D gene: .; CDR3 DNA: TGTGCCAGCAGTGGCCTCAGGGACCAGCCCCAGCATTTT; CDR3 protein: CASSGLRDQPQHF
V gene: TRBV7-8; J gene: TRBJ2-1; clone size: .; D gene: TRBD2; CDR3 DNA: TGTGCCAGCAGCTTAGTGGGCGGGGGAACTAGCCCTGAGCAGTTCTTC; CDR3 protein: CASSLVGGGTSPEQFF
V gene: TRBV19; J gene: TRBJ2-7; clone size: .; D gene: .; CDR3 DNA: TGTGCCAGTAGTATTGGCGGCGAGCAGTACTTC; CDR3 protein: CASSIGGEQYF
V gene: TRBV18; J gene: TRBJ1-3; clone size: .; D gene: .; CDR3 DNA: TGTGCCAGCTCAGACATGAGACAGGACTCTGGAAACACCATATATTTT; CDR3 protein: CASSDMRQDSGNTIYF
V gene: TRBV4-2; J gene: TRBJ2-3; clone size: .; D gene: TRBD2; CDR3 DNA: TGTGCCAGCAGCCAAGGGGTGGCGGGAGGCTCCACAGATACGCAGTATTTT; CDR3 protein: CASSQGVAGGSTDTQYF
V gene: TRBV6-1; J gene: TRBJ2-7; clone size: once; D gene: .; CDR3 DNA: TGTGCCAGCAGTGAAAAGTATGGGTTTGTGTACGAGCAGTACTTC; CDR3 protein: CASSEKYGFVYEQYF
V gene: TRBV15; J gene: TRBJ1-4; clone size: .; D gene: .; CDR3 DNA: TGTGCCACCAGCAGAGATCCGGGGGCGAGGGAAAAACTGTTTTTT; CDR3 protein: CATSRDPGAREKLFF